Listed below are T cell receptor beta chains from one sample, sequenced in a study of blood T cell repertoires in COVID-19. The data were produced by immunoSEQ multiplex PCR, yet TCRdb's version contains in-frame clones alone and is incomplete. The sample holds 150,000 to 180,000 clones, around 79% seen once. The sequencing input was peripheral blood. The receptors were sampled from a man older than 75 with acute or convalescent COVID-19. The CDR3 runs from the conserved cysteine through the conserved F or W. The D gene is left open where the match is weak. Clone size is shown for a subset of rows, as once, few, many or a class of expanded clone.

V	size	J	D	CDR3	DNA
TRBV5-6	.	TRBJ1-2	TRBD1	CASSLYRGGGYTF	TGTGCCAGCAGCCTGTACAGGGGGGGTGGCTACACCTTC
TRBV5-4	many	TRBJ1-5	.	CASSPERDQPQHF	TGTGCCAGCAGCCCGGAGAGGGATCAGCCCCAGCATTTT
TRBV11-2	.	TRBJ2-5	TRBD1	CASSRQGVRETQYF	TGTGCCAGCAGCCGGCAGGGGGTGAGAGAGACCCAGTACTTC
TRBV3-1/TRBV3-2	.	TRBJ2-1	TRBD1	CASSGRTGGRVFPLNEQFF	TGTGCCAGCAGCGGGAGGACAGGGGGCCGAGTATTTCCTTTGAATGAGCAGTTCTTC
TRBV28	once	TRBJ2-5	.	CASSFLMGAPKQGRDQETQYF	TGTGCCAGCAGTTTTCTAATGGGGGCGCCCAAACAGGGTAGAGACCAAGAGACCCAGTACTTC
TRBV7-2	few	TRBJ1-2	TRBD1	CASRSGQGSGYTF	TGTGCCAGCAGGTCGGGACAGGGGAGCGGCTACACCTTC
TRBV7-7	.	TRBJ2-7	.	CASSLKESEQYF	TGTGCTAGCAGCTTGAAGGAGTCCGAGCAGTACTTC
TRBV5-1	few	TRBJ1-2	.	CASSVGGDGYTF	TGCGCCAGCAGCGTCGGCGGTGATGGCTACACCTTC
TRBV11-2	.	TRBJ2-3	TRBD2	CASRPGLRGGRPTNTQYF	TGTGCCAGCAGGCCCGGCTTACGGGGGGGGCGTCCTACAAATACGCAGTATTTT
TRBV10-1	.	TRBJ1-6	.	CASSEVPSSYNSPLHF	TGCGCCAGCAGTGAGGTCCCGAGCTCCTATAATTCACCCCTCCACTTT
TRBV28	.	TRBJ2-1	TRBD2	CASTPSGSGTYNEQFF	TGTGCCAGCACCCCATCAGGAAGCGGGACCTACAATGAGCAGTTCTTC
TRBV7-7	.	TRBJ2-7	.	CASSQDRYSYEQYF	TGTGCTAGCAGCCAAGACAGATATTCGTACGAGCAGTACTTC
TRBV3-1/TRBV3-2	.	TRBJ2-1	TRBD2	CASSLQGSGGFSEQFF	TGTGCCAGCAGCCTCCAGGGTAGCGGGGGGTTCAGTGAGCAGTTCTTC
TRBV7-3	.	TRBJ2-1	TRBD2	CASSLVPGGLLNEQFF	TGTGCCAGCAGCTTAGTCCCGGGGGGGCTTTTGAATGAGCAGTTCTTC
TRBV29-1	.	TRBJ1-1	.	CSVGSSTEAFF	TGCAGCGTTGGTAGCTCCACTGAAGCTTTCTTT
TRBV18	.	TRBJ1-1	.	CASSPGQNTEAFF	TGTGCCAGCTCACCAGGGCAGAACACTGAAGCTTTCTTT
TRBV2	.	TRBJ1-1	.	CASSVYMNTEAFF	TGTGCCAGCAGTGTATACATGAACACTGAAGCTTTCTTT
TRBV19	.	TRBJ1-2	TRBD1	CASSLKTGDYYGYTF	TGTGCCAGTAGTCTTAAGACAGGGGACTACTATGGCTACACCTTC
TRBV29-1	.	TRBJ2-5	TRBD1	CSWGGQGASRETQYF	TGCAGCTGGGGGGGACAGGGGGCTAGTCGGGAGACCCAGTACTTC
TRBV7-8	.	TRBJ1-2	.	CASRTDSNYGYTF	TGTGCCAGCAGAACTGACAGCAACTATGGCTACACCTTC
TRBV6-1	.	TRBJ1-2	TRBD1	CASSEGAGGGYGYTF	TGTGCCAGCAGTGAAGGAGCAGGGGGCGGCTATGGCTACACCTTC
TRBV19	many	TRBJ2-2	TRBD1	CASSGGQGAGTGELFF	TGTGCCAGTAGTGGGGGACAGGGTGCGGGCACCGGGGAGCTGTTTTTT
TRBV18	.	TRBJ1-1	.	CASSPQPGQRTEAFF	TGTGCCAGCTCACCCCAACCGGGACAAAGGACTGAAGCTTTCTTT
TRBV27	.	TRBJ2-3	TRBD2	CASSLGGGRDTQYF	TGTGCCAGCAGTTTAGGCGGGGGAAGGGATACGCAGTATTTT
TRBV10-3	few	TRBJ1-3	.	CAISSPGQRSGNTIYF	TGTGCCATCAGTTCCCCTGGACAGCGCTCTGGAAACACCATATATTTT
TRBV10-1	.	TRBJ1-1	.	CASSESNWNTEAFF	TGCGCCAGCAGTGAGTCTAACTGGAACACTGAAGCTTTCTTT
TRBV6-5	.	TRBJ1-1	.	CASSTQGNTEAFF	TGTGCCAGCAGTACACAGGGAAACACTGAAGCTTTCTTT
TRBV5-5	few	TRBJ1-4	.	CASSPRGAPGVEKLFF	TGTGCCAGCAGCCCCCGTGGGGCCCCGGGGGTCGAAAAACTGTTTTTT
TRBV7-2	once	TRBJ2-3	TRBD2	CASRGGSTDTQYF	TGTGCCAGCCGCGGGGGTAGCACAGATACGCAGTATTTT
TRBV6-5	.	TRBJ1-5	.	CASSYSTGNNQPQHF	TGTGCCAGCAGTTACTCGACGGGTAACAATCAGCCCCAGCATTTT
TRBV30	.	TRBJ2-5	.	CAWGGVGGETQYF	TGTGCCTGGGGAGGGGTAGGAGGGGAGACCCAGTACTTC
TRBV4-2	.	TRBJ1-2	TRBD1	CASSQAPSGTGNYGYTF	TGTGCCAGCAGCCAAGCTCCTTCCGGGACAGGGAACTATGGCTACACCTTC
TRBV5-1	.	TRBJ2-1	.	CATAGGGEQFF	TGCGCCACCGCCGGGGGTGGTGAGCAGTTCTTC
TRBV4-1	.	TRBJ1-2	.	CASSLAGSGTQNGYTF	TGCGCCAGCAGCCTGGCCGGATCGGGAACCCAGAATGGCTACACCTTC
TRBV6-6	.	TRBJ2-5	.	CASSPSSEAQYF	TGTGCCAGCAGTCCATCCTCAGAGGCCCAGTACTTC
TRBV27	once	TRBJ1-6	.	CASRAAQEWSPLHF	TGTGCCAGCAGAGCCGCACAGGAGTGGTCACCCCTCCACTTT
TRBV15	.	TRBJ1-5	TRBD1	CATSTQTGRNQPQHF	TGTGCCACCAGCACCCAGACAGGGCGGAATCAGCCCCAGCATTTT
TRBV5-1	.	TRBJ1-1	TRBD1	CASTETGVNTEAFF	TGCGCCAGCACTGAAACAGGGGTTAACACTGAAGCTTTCTTT
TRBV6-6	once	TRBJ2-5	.	CASSPGGRETQYF	TGTGCCAGCAGTCCAGGGGGGAGGGAGACCCAGTACTTC
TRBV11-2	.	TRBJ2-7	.	CASSLASGSSYEQYF	TGTGCCAGCAGCTTAGCGTCAGGTAGCTCCTACGAGCAGTACTTC
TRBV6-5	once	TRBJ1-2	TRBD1	CASSYGEGQGNYGYTF	TGTGCCAGCAGTTACGGAGAGGGACAGGGGAACTATGGCTACACCTTC
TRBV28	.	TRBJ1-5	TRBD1	CASSPGTGDQPQHF	TGTGCCAGCAGTCCAGGGACAGGGGACCAGCCCCAGCATTTT
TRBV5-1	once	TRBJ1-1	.	CASSSIGRGAGTEAFF	TGCGCCAGCAGCTCTATTGGAAGGGGCGCGGGAACTGAAGCTTTCTTT
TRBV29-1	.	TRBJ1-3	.	CSAQGSVGGNTIYF	TGCAGCGCACAGGGTTCGGTCGGTGGAAACACCATATATTTT
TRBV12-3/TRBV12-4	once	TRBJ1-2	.	CASSPQAGGYTF	TGTGCCAGCAGCCCTCAGGCAGGTGGCTACACCTTC
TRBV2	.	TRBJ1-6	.	CASRRQIENSPLHF	TGTGCCAGCAGGCGACAGATCGAAAATTCACCCCTCCACTTT
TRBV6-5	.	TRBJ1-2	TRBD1	CASRTGTEVGGYTF	TGTGCCAGCAGAACCGGGACAGAGGTTGGTGGCTACACCTTC
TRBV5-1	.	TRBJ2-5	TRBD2	CASSLDSGEKTQYF	TGCGCCAGCAGCTTGGATAGCGGGGAGAAGACCCAGTACTTC
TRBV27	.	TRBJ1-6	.	CASRGSSYNSPLHF	TGTGCCAGCAGAGGGAGCTCCTATAATTCACCCCTCCACTTT
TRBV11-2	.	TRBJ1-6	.	CASSTGSSPLHF	TGTGCCAGCAGCACAGGGAGCTCACCCCTCCACTTT
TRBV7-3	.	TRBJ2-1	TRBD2	CASSQAGGRYNEQFF	TGTGCCAGCAGCCAAGCGGGGGGACGGTACAATGAGCAGTTCTTC
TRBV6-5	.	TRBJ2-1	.	CASSFPGYEQFF	TGTGCCAGCAGTTTCCCGGGGTATGAGCAGTTCTTC
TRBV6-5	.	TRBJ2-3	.	CASIWGGQSTDTQYF	TGTGCCAGCATTTGGGGGGGGCAGAGCACAGATACGCAGTATTTT
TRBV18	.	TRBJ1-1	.	CASSPPYSRTEAFF	TGTGCCAGCTCACCACCGTACTCGCGAACTGAAGCTTTCTTT
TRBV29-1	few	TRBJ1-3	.	CSVSRTASGNTIYF	TGCAGCGTTTCCCGGACAGCCTCTGGAAACACCATATATTTT
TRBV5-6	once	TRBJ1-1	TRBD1	CASSTRDRKRAEAFF	TGTGCCAGCAGCACCCGGGACAGAAAGAGGGCTGAAGCTTTCTTT
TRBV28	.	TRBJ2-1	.	CASSFSVHEQFF	TGTGCCAGCAGTTTTAGTGTTCATGAGCAGTTCTTC
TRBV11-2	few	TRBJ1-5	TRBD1	CASSLTGSQPQHF	TGTGCCAGCAGCTTGACAGGGTCTCAGCCCCAGCATTTT